This T cell receptor (beta chain) was sequenced in a study of OX40 agonist ivuxolimab in advanced cancers. Study in general: The dose-escalation group included hepatocellular carcinoma, melanoma, renal cell carcinoma and head and neck cancer.

Sequencing was performed with immunoSEQ multiplex PCR; in TCRdb, only in-frame clones are kept and a portion is missing. The sample records about 68,000 clones, roughly nine tenths being singletons. CDR1 is MNHNY and CDR2 is SVGAGI in the germline V gene (reference sequence). V lost 5 bases and J 1 base, leaving 8 bases between the germline ends. This CDR3 is built from 13 residues. The chain employs TRBV6-6 and TRBJ1-2; D unclear. Sequencing used CD4+ or CD8+ T cells sorted from blood, obtained in a trial of the OX40 agonist ivuxolimab. This TCR was sampled from an adult with an advanced solid tumor such as melanoma, head and neck, liver or kidney cancer. The CDR3: CASSIGSNYGYTF. Written as DNA, the CDR3 is TGTGCCAGCAGTATCGGGAGTAACTATGGCTACACCTTC.